Detailed here is one T cell receptor beta chain. This sample was included in a study of T-cell reconstitution after alpha-beta-depleted transplantation in children. Library preparation (for TCRbeta) was performed with unique molecular identifiers. TCRdb independently ran MiXCR on the PCR reads; one entry per CDR3 protein. The sample records about 360,000 distinct CDR3 sequences, 13% being singletons. CDR3 length equals 15 residues. Germline values: CDR1 DFQATT, CDR2 SNEGSKA (reference sequence). Trimming took off 0 bases at V and 0 bases at J, with 9 bases between the two ends. Sequences were derived from PBMCs, sampled from the stem cell graft. The clonotype comes from a human donor who donated a stem cell graft to a child with Fanconi anemia. The chain has TRBV20-1 and TRBJ1-3; no reliable D call. CDR3 amino acids: CSARDRRISGNTIYF. Written as DNA, the CDR3 is TGCAGTGCTAGAGATAGACGGATCTCTGGAAACACCATATATTTT.